This T cell receptor (beta chain) was identified during a study of read filtering for tumor transcriptome and immune sequencing. Study in general: Transcriptome libraries were built from DNase-treated RNA.

The CDR3 loop spans 13 amino acids. Trimming took 9 bases from V and 7 from J; bases not matched to a gene: 8. Looked up from germline, CDR1 is WSHSY and CDR2 is SAAADI. Bone marrow was sampled from every patient at the time of active disease. Molecular barcoded adaptors covering alpha/delta and beta/gamma chains were used on roughly 370 ng RNA. MiXCR, applied by TCRdb to the reads, yields one record per CDR3 protein. The top ten hold approximately 30% of the sample, which has around 44,000 distinct CDR3 sequences, around 15% seen once. As for this clonotype: The conserved phenylalanine or tryptophan is not found at the CDR3 terminus, so this likely reflects a read error.

The V gene is TRBV10-2, the J gene TRBJ1-5, with 8 bases lining up with TRBD1. This receptor was taken from a donor aged 40 or older with multiple myeloma. The sequenced sample was a population of CD138-negative cells sorted from bone marrow. This chain's CDR3 is CASKGQGAQPQHY. The CDR3 DNA is TGCGCCAGTAAAGGACAGGGTGCCCAGCCCCAGCATTAT.